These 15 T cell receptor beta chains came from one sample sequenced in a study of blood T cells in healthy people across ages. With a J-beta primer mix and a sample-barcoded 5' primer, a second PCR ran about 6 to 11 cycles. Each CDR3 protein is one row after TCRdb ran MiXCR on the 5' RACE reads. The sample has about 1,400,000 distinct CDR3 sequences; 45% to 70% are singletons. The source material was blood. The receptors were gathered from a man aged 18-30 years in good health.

CDR3 region: CASSTGDLRETQYF. The DNA of the CDR3 is TGTGCCAGCAGTACAGGGGACCTTCGGGAGACCCAGTACTTC. The chain carries TRBV6-2 or TRBV6-3 and TRBJ2-5; TRBD1 agrees at 7 bases. With V trimmed by 5 bases and J by 5 bases, 8 bases remained unmatched. From germline, CDR1 is MNHEY and CDR2 SVGEGT. CDR3 length equals 14 residues.

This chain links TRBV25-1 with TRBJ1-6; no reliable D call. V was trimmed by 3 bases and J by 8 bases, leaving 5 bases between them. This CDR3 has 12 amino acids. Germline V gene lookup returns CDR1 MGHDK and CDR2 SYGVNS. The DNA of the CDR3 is TGTGCCAGCAGTGACTACGATTCACCCCTCCACTTT. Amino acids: CASSDYDSPLHF.

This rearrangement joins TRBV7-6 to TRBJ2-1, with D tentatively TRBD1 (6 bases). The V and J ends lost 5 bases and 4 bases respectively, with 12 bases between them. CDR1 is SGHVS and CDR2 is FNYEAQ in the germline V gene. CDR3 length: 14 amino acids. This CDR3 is CASSIGTRYNEQFF. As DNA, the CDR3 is TGTGCCAGCAGCATTGGGACACGATACAATGAGCAGTTCTTC.

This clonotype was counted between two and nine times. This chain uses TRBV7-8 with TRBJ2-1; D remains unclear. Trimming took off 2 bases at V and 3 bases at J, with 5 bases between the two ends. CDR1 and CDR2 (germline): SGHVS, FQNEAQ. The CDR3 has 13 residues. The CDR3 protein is CASSLPIYNEQFF. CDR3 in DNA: TGTGCCAGCAGCTTACCTATCTACAATGAGCAGTTCTTC.

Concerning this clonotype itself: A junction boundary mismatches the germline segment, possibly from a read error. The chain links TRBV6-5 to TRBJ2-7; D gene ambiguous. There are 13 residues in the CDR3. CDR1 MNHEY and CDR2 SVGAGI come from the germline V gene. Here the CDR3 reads CASSDSKGYEQYF. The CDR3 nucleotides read TGTGCCAGCAGTGACTCGAAGGGTTACGAGCAGTACTTC.

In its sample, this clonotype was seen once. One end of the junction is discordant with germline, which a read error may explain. The chain's CDR3 is CSARDFSAVLSYKEQFF. The DNA for the CDR3 is TGCAGTGCTAGAGATTTCTCAGCGGTCCTCTCCTACAAGGAGCAGTTCTTC. The chain joins TRBV20-1 to TRBJ2-1, with D possibly matching TRBD2 (5 bases). CDR1 is DFQATT, CDR2 SNEGSKA, per germline (reference sequence). The CDR3 loop spans 17 amino acids.

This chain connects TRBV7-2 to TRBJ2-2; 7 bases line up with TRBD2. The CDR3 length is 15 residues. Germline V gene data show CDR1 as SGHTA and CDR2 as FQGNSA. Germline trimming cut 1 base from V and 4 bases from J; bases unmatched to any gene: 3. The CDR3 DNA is TGTGCCAGCAGCTTAGGACTAGCCGGCACCGGGGAGCTGTTTTTT. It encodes CASSLGLAGTGELFF.

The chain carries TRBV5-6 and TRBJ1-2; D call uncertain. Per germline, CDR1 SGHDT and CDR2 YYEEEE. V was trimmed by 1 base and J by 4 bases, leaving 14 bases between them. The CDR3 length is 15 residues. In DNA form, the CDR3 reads TGTGCCAGCAGCTTGAGGCAGGCTATGGCCTATGGCTACACCTTC. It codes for CASSLRQAMAYGYTF.

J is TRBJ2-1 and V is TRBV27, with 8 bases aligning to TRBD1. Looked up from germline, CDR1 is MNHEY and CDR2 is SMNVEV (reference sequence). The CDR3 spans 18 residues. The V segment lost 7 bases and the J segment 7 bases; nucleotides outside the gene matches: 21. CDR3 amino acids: CASTPITGAGGSGNEQFF. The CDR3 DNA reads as TGTGCCAGCACCCCAATAACCGGGGCAGGGGGCTCTGGGAATGAGCAGTTCTTC.

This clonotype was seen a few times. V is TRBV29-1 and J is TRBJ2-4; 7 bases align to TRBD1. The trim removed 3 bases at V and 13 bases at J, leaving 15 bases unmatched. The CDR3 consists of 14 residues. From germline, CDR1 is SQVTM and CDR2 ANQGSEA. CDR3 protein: CSVDRTGTQGEQYF. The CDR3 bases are TGCAGCGTTGACCGGACAGGTACTCAAGGTGAACAGTACTTC.

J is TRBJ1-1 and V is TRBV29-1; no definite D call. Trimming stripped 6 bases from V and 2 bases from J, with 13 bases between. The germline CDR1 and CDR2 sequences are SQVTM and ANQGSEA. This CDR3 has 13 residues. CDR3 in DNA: TGCAGCGTCCCACGGGAAGGAAACACTGAAGCTTTCTTT. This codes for CSVPREGNTEAFF.

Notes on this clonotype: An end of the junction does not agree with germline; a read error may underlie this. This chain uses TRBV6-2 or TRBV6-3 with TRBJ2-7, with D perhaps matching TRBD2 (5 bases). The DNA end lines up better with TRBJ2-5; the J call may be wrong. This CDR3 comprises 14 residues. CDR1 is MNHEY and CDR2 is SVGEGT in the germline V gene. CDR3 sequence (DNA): TGTGCCAGCAGTGACTCGTATGGCGGGGAGACCCAGTACTTC. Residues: CASSDSYGGETQYF.

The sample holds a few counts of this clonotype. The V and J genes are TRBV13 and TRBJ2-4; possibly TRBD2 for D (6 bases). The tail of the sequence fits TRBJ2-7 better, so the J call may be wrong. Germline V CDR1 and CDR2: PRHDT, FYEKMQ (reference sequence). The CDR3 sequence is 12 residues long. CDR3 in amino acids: CASSSAGNEQYF. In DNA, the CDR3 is TGTGCCAGCAGCTCCGCGGGAAACGAGCAGTACTTC.

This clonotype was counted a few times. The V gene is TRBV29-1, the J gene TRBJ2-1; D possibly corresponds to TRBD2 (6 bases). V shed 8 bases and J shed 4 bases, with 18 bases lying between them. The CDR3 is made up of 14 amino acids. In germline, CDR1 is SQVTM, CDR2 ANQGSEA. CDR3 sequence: CSSLGGPLYNEQFF. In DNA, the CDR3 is TGCAGCAGTTTAGGAGGGCCCTTATACAATGAGCAGTTCTTC.

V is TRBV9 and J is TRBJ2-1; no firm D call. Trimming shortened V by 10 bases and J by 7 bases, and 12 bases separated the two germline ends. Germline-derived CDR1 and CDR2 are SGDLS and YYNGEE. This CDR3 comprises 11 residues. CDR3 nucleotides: TGTGCCTCAACGAACCTTAATGAGCAGTTCTTC. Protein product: CASTNLNEQFF.